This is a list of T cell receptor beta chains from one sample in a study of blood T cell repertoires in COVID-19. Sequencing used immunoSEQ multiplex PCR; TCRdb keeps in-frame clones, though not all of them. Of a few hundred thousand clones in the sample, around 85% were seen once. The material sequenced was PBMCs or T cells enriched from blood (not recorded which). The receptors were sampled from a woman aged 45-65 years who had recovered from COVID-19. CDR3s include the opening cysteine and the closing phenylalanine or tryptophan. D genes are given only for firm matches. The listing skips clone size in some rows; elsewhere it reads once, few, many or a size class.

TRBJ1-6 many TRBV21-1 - CASNCLPGAYNSPLHF TGTGCCAGCAACTGCTTGCCGGGGGCCTATAATTCACCCCTCCACTTT
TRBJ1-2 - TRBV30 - CAWSGALYGYTF TGTGCCTGGAGTGGGGCCCTCTATGGCTACACCTTC
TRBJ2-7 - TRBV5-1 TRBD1 CASSRGQYEQYF TGCGCCAGCAGCCGGGGACAGTACGAGCAGTACTTC
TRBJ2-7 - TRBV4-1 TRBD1 CASSQDGQGYEQYF TGCGCCAGCAGCCAAGATGGACAGGGATACGAGCAGTACTTC
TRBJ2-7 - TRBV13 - CASSSGFTYEQYF TGTGCCAGCAGCTCGGGTTTCACCTACGAGCAGTACTTC
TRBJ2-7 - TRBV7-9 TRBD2 CASSLGSSGNYEQYF TGTGCCAGCAGCTTAGGGTCTAGCGGAAATTACGAGCAGTACTTC
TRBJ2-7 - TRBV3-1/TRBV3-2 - CASSQASRAHEQYF TGTGCCAGCAGCCAAGCAAGCAGGGCCCACGAGCAGTACTTC
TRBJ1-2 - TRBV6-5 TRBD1 CASSYSGGQGAYGYTF TGTGCCAGCAGTTACTCGGGGGGACAGGGGGCCTATGGCTACACCTTC
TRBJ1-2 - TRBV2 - CASRDNRNYGYTF TGTGCCAGCAGGGACAACCGTAACTATGGCTACACCTTC
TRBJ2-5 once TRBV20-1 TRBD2 CSASTSAPETQYF TGCAGTGCTAGTACTAGCGCGCCAGAGACCCAGTACTTC
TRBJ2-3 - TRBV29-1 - CSVEWQITDTQYF TGCAGCGTTGAATGGCAGATCACAGATACGCAGTATTTT
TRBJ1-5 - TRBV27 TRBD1 CASSAQGQGQPQHF TGTGCCAGCAGTGCGCAGGGACAGGGTCAACCCCAGCATTTT
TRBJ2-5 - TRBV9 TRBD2 CASSDTSGRTETQYF TGTGCCAGCAGCGACACTAGCGGGAGGACGGAGACCCAGTACTTC
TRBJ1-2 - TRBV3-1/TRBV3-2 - CASSQGQTNYGYTF TGTGCCAGCAGCCAAGGACAGACTAACTATGGCTACACCTTC
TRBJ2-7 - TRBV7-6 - CASSGHRDYEQYF TGTGCCAGCAGCGGACACAGGGACTACGAGCAGTACTTC
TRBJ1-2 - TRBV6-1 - CASSEFVGRKSGGYGYTF TGTGCCAGCAGTGAATTCGTTGGACGGAAGTCGGGAGGCTATGGCTACACCTTC
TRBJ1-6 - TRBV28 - CASSLGTLRGSYNSPLHF TGTGCCAGCAGTTTGGGGACTCTACGGGGCTCCTATAATTCACCCCTCCACTTT
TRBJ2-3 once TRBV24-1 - CATSEGPPGGTDTQYF TGTGCCACCAGTGAGGGGCCCCCGGGAGGCACAGATACGCAGTATTTT
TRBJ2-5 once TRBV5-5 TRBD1 CASNSGDRGETQYF TGTGCCAGCAATTCGGGGGACAGGGGAGAGACCCAGTACTTC
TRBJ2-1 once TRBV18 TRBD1 CASSHGQGSYNEQFF TGTGCCAGCTCCCACGGACAGGGGTCCTACAATGAGCAGTTCTTC
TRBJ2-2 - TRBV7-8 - CASSLVWVRRTGELFF TGTGCCAGCAGCTTAGTGTGGGTCAGGCGAACCGGGGAGCTGTTTTTT
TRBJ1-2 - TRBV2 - CASSEQLPYGYTF TGTGCCAGCAGTGAGCAGTTACCTTATGGCTACACCTTC
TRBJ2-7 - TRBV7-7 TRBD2 CASSSVRTRSYEQYF TGTGCTAGCAGCTCCGTGAGGACTAGATCCTACGAGCAGTACTTC
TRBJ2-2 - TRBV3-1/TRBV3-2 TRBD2 CASSQVRLAGGPNTGELFF TGTGCCAGCAGCCAAGTTCGACTAGCGGGAGGGCCAAACACCGGGGAGCTGTTTTTT
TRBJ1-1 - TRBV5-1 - CASSFFSEANTEAFF TGCGCCAGCAGCTTCTTCTCGGAGGCGAACACTGAAGCTTTCTTT
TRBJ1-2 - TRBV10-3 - CAISDQGKGHYGYTF TGTGCCATCAGTGACCAGGGGAAGGGGCATTATGGCTACACCTTC
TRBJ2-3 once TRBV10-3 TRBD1 CAISSATGQKSTDTQYF TGTGCCATCAGCTCAGCGACGGGACAGAAAAGCACAGATACGCAGTATTTT
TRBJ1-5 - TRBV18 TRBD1 CASSPGTDQPQHF TGTGCCAGCTCACCTGGGACAGATCAGCCCCAGCATTTT
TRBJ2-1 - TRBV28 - CASTQTGGLYNEQFF TGTGCCAGCACCCAGACCGGGGGATTATACAATGAGCAGTTCTTC
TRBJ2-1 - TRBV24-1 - CATREGRGAALFF TGTGCCACCAGGGAAGGGAGGGGGGCGGCACTGTTCTTC
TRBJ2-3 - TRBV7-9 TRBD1 CASSRTPGQGTDTQYF TGTGCCAGCAGCCGAACCCCGGGACAGGGCACAGATACGCAGTATTTT
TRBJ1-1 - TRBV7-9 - CASSPTFQLNTEAFF TGTGCCAGCAGCCCCACCTTCCAGTTGAACACTGAAGCTTTCTTT
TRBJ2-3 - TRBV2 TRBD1 CARMTGVGTDTQYF TGTGCCAGAATGACAGGGGTCGGCACAGATACGCAGTATTTT
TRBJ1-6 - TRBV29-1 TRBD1 CSGRTGGEDSPLHF TGCAGCGGGCGGACAGGGGGAGAAGATTCACCCCTCCACTTT
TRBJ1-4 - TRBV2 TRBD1 CASAGTGNEKLFF TGTGCCAGCGCCGGGACAGGGAATGAAAAACTGTTTTTT
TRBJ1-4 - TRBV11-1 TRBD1 CASSFRQGEGEKLFF TGTGCCAGCAGCTTCAGACAGGGCGAAGGAGAAAAACTGTTTTTT
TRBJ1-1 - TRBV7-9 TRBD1 CASSTYRGRGNTEAFF TGTGCCAGCAGCACCTACAGGGGCCGAGGGAACACTGAAGCTTTCTTT
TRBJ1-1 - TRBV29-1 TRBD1 CSGRDSNEAFF TGCAGCGGCCGGGACAGCAATGAAGCTTTCTTT
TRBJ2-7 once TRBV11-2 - CASSLVGREPRGEQYF TGTGCCAGCAGCTTAGTTGGCCGGGAGCCCCGGGGAGAGCAGTACTTC
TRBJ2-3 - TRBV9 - CASGVGGYTDTQYF TGTGCCAGCGGTGTAGGCGGTTACACAGATACGCAGTATTTT
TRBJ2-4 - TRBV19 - CASSVRVIEAFNIQYF TGTGCCAGTAGTGTCAGGGTCATTGAGGCATTCAACATTCAGTACTTC
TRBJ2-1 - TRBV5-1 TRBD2 CASSLVGTSGNEQFF TGCGCCAGCAGCTTGGTCGGGACTAGCGGGAATGAGCAGTTCTTC
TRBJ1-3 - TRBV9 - CASSVGGTGNTIYF TGTGCCAGCAGCGTAGGAGGAACTGGAAACACCATATATTTT
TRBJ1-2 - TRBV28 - CASSPGVYGYTF TGTGCCAGCTCCCCCGGTGTCTATGGCTACACCTTC
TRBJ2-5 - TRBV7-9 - CASSPNRVQETQYF TGTGCCAGCAGCCCCAACAGGGTACAAGAGACCCAGTACTTC
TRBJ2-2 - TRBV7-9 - CATSLGLVSGELFF TGTGCCACCAGTCTAGGACTGGTCTCCGGGGAGCTGTTTTTT
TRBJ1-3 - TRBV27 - CASSLSTGGNTIYF TGTGCCAGCAGTTTATCGACAGGAGGAAACACCATATATTTT
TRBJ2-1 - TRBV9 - CASSPPGQNEQFF TGTGCCAGCAGCCCCCCAGGACAGAATGAGCAGTTCTTC
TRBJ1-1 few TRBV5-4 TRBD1 CASSLGQGAMGTEAFF TGTGCCAGCAGCTTGGGACAGGGAGCTATGGGCACTGAAGCTTTCTTT
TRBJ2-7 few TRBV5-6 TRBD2 CASSPIPGLAGVEQYF TGTGCCAGCAGCCCGATCCCGGGACTAGCGGGAGTTGAGCAGTACTTC
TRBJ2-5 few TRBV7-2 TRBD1 CASSSFPRGPGETQYF TGTGCCAGCAGCTCTTTTCCCAGGGGGCCAGGGGAGACCCAGTACTTC
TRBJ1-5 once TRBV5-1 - CASSLGAYSNQPQHF TGCGCCAGCAGCTTGGGGGCTTATAGCAATCAGCCCCAGCATTTT
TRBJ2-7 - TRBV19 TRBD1 CASRPPKGQGAGEQYF TGTGCCAGTAGACCCCCCAAGGGACAGGGGGCAGGGGAGCAGTACTTC
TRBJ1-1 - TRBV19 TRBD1 CASSIDRGIRTEAFF TGTGCCAGTAGTATTGACAGGGGGATTCGTACTGAAGCTTTCTTT
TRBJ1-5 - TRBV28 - CASSNGGPYQPQHF TGTGCCAGCAGCAACGGGGGTCCCTATCAGCCCCAGCATTTT
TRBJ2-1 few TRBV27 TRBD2 CASRKALAGRYNEQFF TGTGCCAGTCGGAAGGCCTTAGCGGGAAGATACAATGAGCAGTTCTTC
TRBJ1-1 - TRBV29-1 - CSALRGTEAFF TGCAGCGCCCTGCGGGGGACTGAAGCTTTCTTT
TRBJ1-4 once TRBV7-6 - CASSLFLQNEKLFF TGTGCCAGCAGCTTATTTCTTCAGAATGAAAAACTGTTTTTT
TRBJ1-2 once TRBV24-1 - CATTDFHPTANYGYTF TGTGCCACCACGGACTTTCACCCTACTGCTAACTATGGCTACACCTTC